The 31 T cell receptor beta chains below were found in one sample sequenced in a study of cytomegalovirus exposure and HLA in healthy donors (dated by TCRdb to between 2016 and 2019). Receptor libraries were prepared by the immunoSEQ multiplex PCR assay. For the multiplex PCR, a mixture combining 60 forward primers for TCR Vbeta segments and 13 reverse primers for TCR Jbeta segments was used. TCRdb's version of the immuneACCESS table is confined to in-frame rearrangements and falls short of the full clone set. An unresolved V gene accounts for under half of the shortfall where checked; the remainder is of unknown origin. The table for this sample lists approximately 190,000 clones; roughly 82% of them were counted only once. About 2.4% of the sample belongs to the ten largest clones. The specimen sequenced was PBMCs. The receptor source for this set is a woman aged 45 to 65 in good health and CMV-seropositive.

The chain joins TRBV6-4 to TRBJ1-1, with D unclear. Germline assignment: CDR1 MRHNA and CDR2 SNTAGT. There are 13 residues in the CDR3. V was pared by 6 bases and J by 4 bases, with 12 bases between. For the CDR3, the DNA is TGTGCCAGCAGCTATGAGTCCGGCACTGAAGCTTTCTTT. Residues: CASSYESGTEAFF.

The V gene is TRBV27, the J gene TRBJ1-6, with 9 bases aligning to TRBD1. Germline values: CDR1 MNHEY, CDR2 SMNVEV (reference sequence). Losses at the gene ends were 5 bases for V and 9 bases for J; bases not matched to a gene: 5. This CDR3 spans 14 amino acids. The CDR3 coding sequence is TGTGCCAGCAGTGCCGGACAGGGGAGTTCACCCCTCCACTTT. Protein sequence: CASSAGQGSSPLHF.

V gene TRBV6-5 combines with J gene TRBJ1-3; the D gene is possibly TRBD1 (5 bases). Germline CDR1 MNHEY, CDR2 SVGAGI. There are 13 residues in the CDR3. Trimming removed 7 bases from V and 7 bases from J, with 14 bases in between. The chain's CDR3 is CASTPGNMNTIYF. Written as DNA, the CDR3 is TGTGCCAGCACCCCAGGGAATATGAACACCATATATTTT.

The CDR3 spells CASSWLSGQGGYGYTF. CDR3 DNA: TGCGCCAGCAGCTGGTTGAGTGGACAGGGCGGCTATGGCTACACCTTC. The J gene is TRBJ1-2, the V gene TRBV5-1, with 8 nucleotides matching TRBD1. The CDR3 totals 16 residues. Per the germline V gene, CDR1 is SGHRS and CDR2 is YFSETQ. Unmatched junction bases numbered 11, after V lost 3 bases and J lost 4 bases. The whole variable domain, remainder taken from reference TRBV5-1 and TRBJ1-2, is KAGVTQTPRYLIKTRGQQVTLSCSPISGHRSVSWYQQTPGQGLQFLFEYFSETQRNKGNFPGRFSGRQFSNSRSEMNVSTLELGDSALYLCASSWLSGQGGYGYTFGSGTRLTVV.

The chain links TRBV6-1 to TRBJ2-3; D may be TRBD2 (5 bases). Germline loops: CDR1 MNHNS, CDR2 SASEGT. The CDR3 is 13 amino acids. The V and J ends lost 6 bases and 4 bases respectively, with 11 bases between them. The DNA of the CDR3 is TGTGCCAGCAGGGGAGTCGGGCCAGATACGCAGTATTTT. This encodes CASRGVGPDTQYF.

The chain joins TRBV5-1 to TRBJ1-1; D might be TRBD1 (6 bases). CDR1 is SGHRS and CDR2 is YFSETQ in the germline V gene. Trimming removed 6 bases at V and 2 bases at J, with 17 bases between. There are 15 residues in the CDR3. CDR3 in DNA: TGCGCCAGCACCACCGGACAGCACGGCAACACTGAAGCTTTCTTT. It is translated as CASTTGQHGNTEAFF.

The V and J genes are TRBV11-2 and TRBJ2-7; TRBD2 aligns across 8 bases. CDR1 and CDR2 from the germline V gene are SGHAT and FQNNGV. The J segment lost 3 bases and the V segment lost 3 bases, leaving 4 bases of the junction unmatched. There are 14 residues in the CDR3. This CDR3 is CASSFERGSYEQYF. In nucleotides, the CDR3 is TGTGCCAGCAGCTTTGAGCGGGGGAGCTACGAGCAGTACTTC. The full variable domain, rest sourced from reference TRBV11-2 and TRBJ2-7, is EAGVAQSPRYKIIEKRQSVAFWCNPISGHATLYWYQQILGQGPKLLIQFQNNGVVDDSQLPKDRFSAERLKGVDSTLKIQPAKLEDSAVYLCASSFERGSYEQYFGPGTRLTVT.

The rearrangement uses TRBV5-5 and TRBJ1-6; D perhaps matches TRBD1 (5 bases). V was clipped by 4 bases and J by 2 bases, with 10 bases between them. The CDR3 loop spans 15 amino acids. Germline lookup yields CDR1 SGHKS and CDR2 YYEKEE (reference sequence). The DNA of the CDR3 is TGTGCCAGCAGCGCGGGACCTACCTATAATTCACCCCTCCACTTT. Its translation is CASSAGPTYNSPLHF.

This clone was counted between two and nine times. The chain carries TRBV6-1 and TRBJ2-5, with 8 bases matching TRBD1. The J segment lost 4 bases and the V segment lost 11 bases, leaving 6 bases of the junction unmatched. The CDR3 consists of 12 residues. Per germline, CDR1 MNHNS and CDR2 SASEGT. CDR3 in amino acids: CACDRGGETQYF. In DNA form, the CDR3 reads TGTGCCTGCGACAGGGGAGGAGAGACCCAGTACTTC.

The table lists this clone with a few counts. This sequence joins TRBV28 and TRBJ2-1; the match to TRBD2 covers 10 bases. J was trimmed by 8 bases and V by 3 bases; bases with no gene match: 7. Germline CDR1 is MDHEN and CDR2 is SYDVKM. The CDR3 loop spans 15 amino acids. The CDR3 is CASSFSVAGGDEQFF. The CDR3, as DNA: TGTGCCAGCAGTTTTTCCGTAGCGGGGGGAGATGAGCAGTTCTTC.

This clone showed up just a few times. The chain joins TRBV6-1 to TRBJ2-2; D ambiguous. Trimming pared 5 bases from V and 8 bases from J, leaving 9 bases between. In germline, CDR1 is MNHNS, CDR2 SASEGT. The length of the CDR3 is 12 residues. The CDR3 region is CASSNLLGELFF. The CDR3 DNA sequence: TGTGCCAGCAGTAACCTCCTAGGGGAGCTGTTTTTT.

The rearrangement joins TRBV7-9 to TRBJ1-2; 11 bases are a match to TRBD1. This CDR3 is 14 amino acids long. Trimming took 5 bases from V and 6 from J; bases not matched to a gene: 5. Germline V CDR1 and CDR2: SEHNR, FQNEAQ (reference sequence). The CDR3 is CASSAGTGGNGYTF. In nucleotides, the CDR3 is TGTGCCAGCAGCGCAGGGACAGGGGGAAATGGCTACACCTTC.

V usage is TRBV2 and J usage is TRBJ1-2; D call uncertain. The CDR3 totals 12 residues. The germline CDR1 and CDR2 sequences are SNHLY and FYNNEI. V lost 8 bases, J lost 0 bases, and 7 bases lay in between. CDR3 amino acids: CASSPTNYGYTF. CDR3 in DNA: TGTGCCAGCTCCCCCACTAACTATGGCTACACCTTC. Full variable domain (remainder filled in from reference TRBV2 and TRBJ1-2): EPEVTQTPSHQVTQMGQEVILRCVPISNHLYFYWYRQILGQKVEFLVSFYNNEISEKSEIFDDQFSVERPDGSNFTLKIRSTKLEDSAMYFCASSPTNYGYTFGSGTRLTVV.

V usage is TRBV5-4 and J usage is TRBJ2-3; a weak D match, TRBD2 (5 bases). This CDR3 is built from 17 residues. Germline V lookup: CDR1 SGHNT, CDR2 YYREEE (reference sequence). V was cut by 4 bases and J by 3 bases, with 21 bases left in between. The CDR3 sequence: CASSLNRPGSGTDTQYF. The CDR3 DNA reads as TGTGCCAGCAGCCTTAATAGACCCGGGTCGGGAACAGATACGCAGTATTTT.

This chain uses TRBV7-2 with TRBJ1-5; no clear D gene. Trimming pared 1 base from V and 5 bases from J, leaving 9 bases between. The CDR3 loop spans 14 amino acids. Germline V gives CDR1 SGHTA, CDR2 FQGNSA. As DNA, the CDR3 is TGTGCCAGCAGCTTAGACGGGAGTTATCAGCCCCAGCATTTT. Translation gives CASSLDGSYQPQHF.

The rearrangement links TRBV29-1 to TRBJ2-5, with D maybe TRBD2 (6 bases). The V end lost 6 bases, the J end lost 5 bases, and 16 bases lay between the germline ends. CDR3 length: 13 residues. Germline V lookup: CDR1 SQVTM, CDR2 ANQGSEA. The CDR3 loop reads CSVGRTNGETQYF. CDR3 sequence (DNA): TGCAGCGTCGGTAGGACTAATGGGGAGACCCAGTACTTC. The full variable domain, rest sourced from reference TRBV29-1 and TRBJ2-5, is SAVISQKPSRDICQRGTSLTIQCQVDSQVTMMFWYRQQPGQSLTLIATANQGSEATYESGFVIDKFPISRPNLTFSTLTVSNMSPEDSSIYLCSVGRTNGETQYFGPGTRLLVL.

The rearrangement links TRBV7-8 to TRBJ2-1; 12 nucleotides agree with TRBD2. This CDR3 is 18 amino acids long. Germline CDR1 reads SGHVS; CDR2 reads FQNEAQ. The junction had 8 bases not matched to a gene; V was cut back by 4 bases and J by 1 base. As DNA, the CDR3 is TGTGCCAGCAGCTCCGTGACTAGCGGGGGTACGTCCTACAATGAGCAGTTCTTC. Translating it yields CASSSVTSGGTSYNEQFF.

The rearrangement uses TRBV2 and TRBJ2-7; the match to TRBD1 covers 12 bases. The junction had 7 bases not matched to a gene; V was cut back by 6 bases and J by 4 bases. The CDR3 is 15 amino acids. Germline CDR1 reads SNHLY; CDR2 reads FYNNEI. The CDR3 sequence is CASRGDRGLPYEQYF. CDR3 nucleotide sequence: TGTGCCAGCAGGGGGGACAGGGGGCTTCCGTACGAGCAGTACTTC.

Written as DNA, the CDR3 is TGTGCCAGCAGCGTAGCGGGTCTCAATGAGCAGTTCTTC. Residues: CASSVAGLNEQFF. The chain has TRBV9 and TRBJ2-1; D remains unclear. Germline CDR1 is SGDLS and CDR2 is YYNGEE. With 0 bases removed from V and 6 bases from J, the gap between germline ends came to 7 bases. The CDR3 has 13 amino acids.

The chain couples TRBV9 to TRBJ2-5; TRBD2 matches at 8 bases. Trimming at V came to 0 bases and at J to 3 bases, leaving 4 bases not matched to a gene. Germline CDR1 reads SGDLS; CDR2 reads YYNGEE. The CDR3 extends over 15 amino acids. In nucleotides, the CDR3 is TGTGCCAGCAGCGTAGTCGGCGGGGGGAAAGAGACCCAGTACTTC. This codes for CASSVVGGGKETQYF.

This clone was seen only once. The chain joins TRBV28 to TRBJ1-6; 9 bases line up with TRBD1. The J segment lost 0 bases and the V segment lost 6 bases, leaving 6 bases of the junction unmatched. Germline V gene data show CDR1 as MDHEN and CDR2 as SYDVKM. The CDR3 totals 17 residues. The CDR3: CASRTGTGSSYNSPLHF. The CDR3 DNA is TGTGCCAGCAGGACCGGGACAGGGAGCTCCTATAATTCACCCCTCCACTTT.

This clone appeared once. This sequence joins TRBV4-1 and TRBJ2-5; 8 bases map to TRBD1. CDR3 length: 14 amino acids. Looked up from germline, CDR1 is MGHRA and CDR2 is YSYEKL. Germline trimming cut 3 bases from V and 2 bases from J; bases unmatched to any gene: 2. The chain's CDR3 is CASSQYRGQETQYF. CDR3 nucleotide sequence: TGCGCCAGCAGCCAGTACAGGGGGCAAGAGACCCAGTACTTC.

J is TRBJ1-5 and V is TRBV4-1, with D possibly matching TRBD1 (6 bases). Germline V gives CDR1 MGHRA, CDR2 YSYEKL. This CDR3 is 16 amino acids long. The germline V and J ends were trimmed by 3 bases and 0 bases, with 12 bases remaining between them. This CDR3 reads CASSHGEGGSNQPQHF. The CDR3 coding sequence is TGCGCCAGCAGCCACGGGGAGGGGGGTAGCAATCAGCCCCAGCATTTT.

This sequence joins TRBV6-5 and TRBJ1-2, with unresolved D. The V gene's germline CDR1 is MNHEY and CDR2 SVGAGI. Trimming took off 5 bases at V and 8 bases at J, with 12 bases between the two ends. The CDR3 consists of 12 residues. CDR3 sequence reads: CASSPRPGGYTF. The CDR3 DNA is TGTGCCAGCAGTCCCCGACCGGGAGGCTACACCTTC.

The gene calls are TRBV9 and TRBJ2-5, with 9 bases lining up with TRBD1. Per germline, CDR1 SGDLS and CDR2 YYNGEE. V shed 4 bases and J 1 base; nucleotides not matched to a gene: 5. The CDR3 is made up of 15 amino acids. CDR3 amino acids: CASSLTTGGQETQYF. The CDR3 bases are TGTGCCAGCAGCCTCACGACAGGGGGCCAAGAGACCCAGTACTTC.

This chain joins TRBV5-4 and TRBJ2-3; 8 bases fit TRBD2. Per the germline V gene, CDR1 is SGHNT and CDR2 is YYREEE (reference sequence). V lost 2 bases and J lost 2; bases outside the gene matches: 4. CDR3 length: 15 amino acids. For the CDR3, the DNA is TGTGCCAGCAGCTTAATCGGGGGGGTCACAGATACGCAGTATTTT. Its protein is CASSLIGGVTDTQYF.

This clone was recorded a few times. V gene TRBV4-3 combines with J gene TRBJ2-2; 11 bases are a match to TRBD1. The junction had 3 bases not matched to a gene; V was cut back by 3 bases and J by 9 bases. CDR3 length: 14 residues. Germline V lookup: CDR1 LGHNA, CDR2 YSLEER. CDR3 DNA sequence: TGCGCCAGCAGCCAGGGACAGGGGGGCCGGGAGCTGTTTTTT. Amino acid sequence: CASSQGQGGRELFF.

Written as DNA, the CDR3 is TGTGCCAGCAGCTTAGAAGTCGGGTACGCCAATGAGCAGTTCTTC. Residues: CASSLEVGYANEQFF. The rearrangement uses TRBV7-3 and TRBJ2-1; D uncertain. Germline CDR1 is SGHTA and CDR2 is FQGTGA. Trimming removed 2 bases from V and 6 bases from J, with 14 bases in between. There are 15 residues in the CDR3.

The chain links TRBV7-9 to TRBJ1-1, with D possibly matching TRBD1 (5 bases). The germline V gene encodes CDR1 SEHNR and CDR2 FQNEAQ (reference sequence). V was pared by 3 bases and J by 6 bases, with 11 bases between. The CDR3 sequence is 13 residues long. CDR3 in DNA: TGTGCCAGCAGCTTCGCACAGGCTTCTGAAGCTTTCTTT. Its protein product is CASSFAQASEAFF.

DNA for the CDR3: TGTGCCAGCAGTCTCGGACAGGGCTACCAAGAGACCCAGTACTTC. This codes for CASSLGQGYQETQYF. The gene calls are TRBV27 and TRBJ2-5, with 8 bases fitting TRBD1. The CDR3 has 15 residues. CDR1 is MNHEY, CDR2 SMNVEV, per germline (reference sequence). The ends lost 5 bases at V and 0 bases at J; junction bases unmatched: 5.

In regard to this clone: Its ends do not fully match the called genes, so a read error is possible. The CDR3 DNA follows: TGTTCCAGCTATCGAGGCAATGAGCAGTTCTTC. As protein: CSSYRGNEQFF. This chain links TRBV7-9 with TRBJ2-1; D gene unclear. There are 11 residues in the CDR3. Looked up from germline, CDR1 is SEHNR and CDR2 is FQNEAQ (reference sequence).